This entry features one T cell receptor (beta chain) sequence. UMI-labeled TRB cDNA libraries were prepared by 5' RACE. TCRdb re-called the 5' RACE reads, yielding one record per CDR3 amino acid sequence without DNA. The sample includes about 48,000 distinct CDR3 sequences. The CDR3 is 15 amino acids. Germline CDR1 and CDR2: DFQATT and SNEGSKA (reference sequence). This entry comes from a study of CXCR3-negative and CXCR3-positive naive CD8 T cells. This receptor was identified in a human donor in good health. Some clones in this sample may be carry-over from other donors' samples. Specimen: memory CD8+ T cells from blood. The chain uses TRBV20-1 and TRBJ2-7; TCRdb's D call of TRBD2 is untestable without DNA. Here the CDR3 reads CSARGGTADSYEQYF.